What follows describes a single T cell receptor beta chain. The target of this receptor is not known. No much larger clonotype is one base removed from it; base qualities were not supplied. This sample was taken from a study of tissue T cells after allogeneic stem cell transplantation (dated by TCRdb to between 2020 and 2023). Notes on the research overall: Over an approximately 3-year period, fewer than 10 adult allo-HCT recipients with steroid-refractory GVHD were prospectively enrolled in a research-autopsy study. The human arm was a prospective observational study without blinding or randomization. Pre-transplant PBMCs, which were of recipient origin, were available from four to six GVHD patients. For viably preserved blood and marrow, CD3+ T cells were flow-sorted when cell numbers permitted, and smaller samples went directly to DNA extraction. Using research autopsies of patients with and without GVHD, plus mouse models of GVHD, the study profiled TCR beta repertoires across many tissues. Every GVHD patient got a graft from a donor, with four grafts unmodified and three CD34-selected to deplete T cells. Every GVHD patient had gastrointestinal GVHD and was given several lines of GVHD-directed therapy, and roughly five of the GVHD patients also had skin involvement.

Paper-wide results and their limitations: Within patients, how anatomically similar the tissues were was a key factor in shaping TCR repertoire composition, regardless of disease or transplant status. In both patients and mice, T cells from blood and spleen covered only a limited part of the TCR repertoire found in tissues. The study did not establish which tissue TCRs were alloreactive or antigen-specific, and some clones may have been host cells that persisted. Sampling depth was acknowledged as a limitation, and the patient cohort was both small and clinically heterogeneous. Not many T cell clones showed up in more than one patient, yet clustering based on motifs uncovered repertoire signatures that were shared across patients in a tissue-specific way.

The library relied on the immunoSEQ multiplex PCR assay. Adaptive Biotechnologies performed the TCRbeta CDR3 sequencing at survey depth and reported CDR3 sequences, V/J genes, productive frequency and template counts. Amplification of TCR beta CDR3 regions started from genomic DNA instead of RNA. As for the original processing: Jensen-Shannon divergence was used to quantify pairwise repertoire overlap between tissues, with a value of 1 indicating complete divergence and a value of 0 indicating identical repertoires. Tissues were clustered by single-linkage agglomerative hierarchical clustering of pairwise JSD values, and the clustering results were displayed as dendrograms. All patient samples were analyzed with GLIPH2 using simulation_depth 1000, kmer_min_depth 3 and cdr3_length_cutoff 8, and only groups containing more than two unique CDR3s were kept. A standardized tissue-overlap score was generated by extrapolating Jaccard GLIPH-group overlap across patients to a standard repertoire size of 1000 clones. Linear mixed-effect models, with tissue included as a fixed effect and individual included as a random effect, were used to assess associations of diversity with clinical or experimental variables. In its TCRdb copy, this immuneACCESS table keeps in-frame sequences only and misses some clones. Where compared with another copy, unresolved V genes explain less than half of these, and the others have no known cause. Clone size and the V and J calls come from that table; the DNA yielded D and trimming. The sample table records some 28,000 clones; approximately 83% of these occur just once. Roughly 3.5% of the sample rests with the top ten.

This specimen's time point label, per the study, means: recipient (host-origin) PBMCs collected before allo-HCT. The cysteine opens and the phenylalanine closes a CDR3 of 12 amino acids. Here the CDR3 DNA is all that survives: 36 bases in frame from base 1. Deletion took 4 bases off V and 5 bases off J, with a span of 8 bases between the germline ends. As encoded in the germline V gene, CDR1 is SNHLY while CDR2 is FYNNEI. Recombination linked TRBV2 to TRBJ1-2, with no confidently assigned D gene. The source is a woman aged 18-55 years who later had graft-versus-host disease after an allogeneic stem cell transplant. This sample comprised blood, obtained before transplantation. The sequenced DNA is TGTGCCAGCAGTGTTGGACCTTATGGCTACACCTTC. Translation gives CASSVGPYGYTF.